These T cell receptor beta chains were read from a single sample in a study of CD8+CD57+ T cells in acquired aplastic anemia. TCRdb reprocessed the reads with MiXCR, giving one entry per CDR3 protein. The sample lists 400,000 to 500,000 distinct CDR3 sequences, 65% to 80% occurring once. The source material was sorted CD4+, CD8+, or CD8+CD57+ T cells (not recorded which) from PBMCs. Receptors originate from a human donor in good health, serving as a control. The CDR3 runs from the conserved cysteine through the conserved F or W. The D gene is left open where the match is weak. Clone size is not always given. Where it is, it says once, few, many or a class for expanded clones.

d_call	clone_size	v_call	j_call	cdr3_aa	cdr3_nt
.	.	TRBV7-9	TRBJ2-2	CASSLASNTGELFF	TGTGCCAGCAGTTTAGCGTCGAACACCGGGGAGCTGTTTTTT
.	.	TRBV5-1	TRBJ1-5	CASSPAAPGRGLEGETQHF	TGCGCCAGCAGCCCGGCGGCGCCTGGGCGGGGGCTTGAAGGGGAGACCCAGCATTTT
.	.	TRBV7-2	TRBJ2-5	CASSFNSNQPQYF	TGTGCCAGCAGCTTTAATAGCAATCAGCCCCAGTACTTC
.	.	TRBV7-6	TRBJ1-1	CASSPGPHRGNAEAFF	TGTGCCAGCAGCCCGGGGCCTCATCGGGGGAACGCTGAAGCTTTCTTT
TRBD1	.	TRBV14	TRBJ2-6	CASSEWGRGRAGANVLTF	TGTGCCAGCAGTGAGTGGGGCAGGGGGCGAGCTGGGGCCAACGTCCTGACTTTC
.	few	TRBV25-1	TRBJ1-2	CASKPDSSLDGYTF	TGTGCCAGCAAACCTGACAGCTCGCTCGATGGCTACACCTTC
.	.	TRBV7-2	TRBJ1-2	CARSSGRGVDAYTF	TGTGCCAGGAGCAGTGGCAGGGGAGTCGATGCGTACACCTTC
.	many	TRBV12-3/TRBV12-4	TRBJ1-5	CASSFEQLRPQHF	TGTGCCAGCAGTTTTGAGCAGTTGCGGCCCCAGCATTTT
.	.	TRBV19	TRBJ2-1	CASSSGTRTYNEQFF	TGTGCCAGTAGCTCCGGGACGAGAACCTACAATGAGCAGTTCTTC
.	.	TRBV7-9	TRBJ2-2	CASSLDGKGDTQYFF	TGTGCCAGCAGCTTAGACGGCAAGGGAGATACGCAGTATTTTTTT
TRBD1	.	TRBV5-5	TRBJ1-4	CASSPGQGTTNEKLFF	TGTGCCAGCAGCCCGGGACAGGGAACAACTAATGAAAAACTGTTTTTT
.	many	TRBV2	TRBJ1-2	CASTSPQDYGYTF	TGTGCCAGCACCTCCCCACAGGACTATGGCTACACCTTC
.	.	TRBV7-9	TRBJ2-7	CASSDDIYEQYF	TGTGCCAGCAGTGATGACATCTACGAGCAGTACTTC
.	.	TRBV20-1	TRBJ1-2	CSARTTRGEDGYTF	TGCAGTGCCAGAACGACACGGGGGGAGGATGGCTACACCTTC
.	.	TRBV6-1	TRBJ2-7	CASAAAVGYEQYF	TGTGCCAGCGCGGCGGCAGTGGGCTACGAGCAGTACTTC
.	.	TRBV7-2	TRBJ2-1	CASSLQGGLYVRQFF	TGTGCCAGCAGCCTGCAGGGGGGGTTGTACGTTAGGCAGTTCTTC
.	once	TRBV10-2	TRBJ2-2	CASREVNTYELFF	TGCGCCAGCAGGGAAGTAAACACCTACGAGCTGTTTTTT
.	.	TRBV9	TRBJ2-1	CASSEGGSSYNEQFF	TGTGCCAGCAGCGAGGGGGGGAGCTCCTACAATGAGCAGTTCTTC
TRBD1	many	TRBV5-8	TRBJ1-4	CASSMDRVGEKLFF	TGTGCCAGCAGTATGGACAGGGTGGGTGAAAAACTGTTTTTT
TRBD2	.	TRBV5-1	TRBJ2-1	CASSTRGGDAQFF	TGTGCCAGCAGTACGCGGGGGGGCGATGCGCAGTTCTTC
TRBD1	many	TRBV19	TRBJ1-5	CASSSRDRGTQPQHF	TGTGCCAGTAGTAGCCGGGACAGGGGGACCCAGCCCCAGCATTTT
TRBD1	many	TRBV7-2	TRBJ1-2	CASSPRRGNYGYTF	TGTGCCAGCAGCCCACGCAGGGGGAACTATGGCTACACCTTC
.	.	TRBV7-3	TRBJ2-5	CASSFWAGSEKLFF	TGTGCCAGCAGCTTCTGGGCGGGGTCCGAGAAGCTGTTTTTC
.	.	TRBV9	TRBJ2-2	CASSLTSRGSGELFF	TGCGCCAGCAGCCTAACTAGCCGGGGTTCCGGGGAGTTGTTTTTT
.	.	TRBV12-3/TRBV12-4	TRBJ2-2	CASSSDLGTGELFF	TGTGCCAGCAGTTCGGATCTAGGAACCGGGGAGCTGTTTTTT
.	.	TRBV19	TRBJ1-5	CASSGDRHHAQHF	TGTGCCAGTAGTGGAGACAGGCACCACGCCCAGCACTTC
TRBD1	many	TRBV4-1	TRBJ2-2	CASSQGDRLLGELFF	TGCGCCAGCAGCCAAGGGGACAGACTCCTCGGGGAGCTGTTTTTT
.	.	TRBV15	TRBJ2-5	CATSRDRAGAETQYF	TGTGCCACCAGCAGAGATAGGGCAGGGGCGGAGACCCAGTACTTC
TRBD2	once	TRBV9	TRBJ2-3	CASSAGPGTSGRPTDTRYF	TGTGCCAGCAGCGCAGGACCCGGGACTAGCGGGCGACCCACAGATACGCGGTACTTT
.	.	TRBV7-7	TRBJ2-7	CASSSGPDTEAFHYF	TGTGCTAGCAGCTCAGGGCCGGACACGGAAGCTTTCCATTACTTC
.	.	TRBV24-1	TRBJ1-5	CATSDPVGPAQHF	TGTGCCACCAGTGACCCGGTGGGTCCGGCCCAGCATTTT
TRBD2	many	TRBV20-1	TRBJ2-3	CSARAGLAGGLDTQYF	TGCAGTGCTAGAGCTGGACTAGCGGGGGGTCTCGATACGCAGTATTTT
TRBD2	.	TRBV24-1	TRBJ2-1	CATSDGLGRSNEQFF	TGTGCCACCAGTGACGGACTAGGTCGTAGCAATGAGCAGTTCTTC
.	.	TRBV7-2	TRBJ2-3	CASSLTLDSEPFLF	TGTGCCAGCAGCTTAACCTTGGACAGCGAGCCGTTCCTCTTT
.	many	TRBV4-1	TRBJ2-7	CASSQEGRQYF	TGCGCCAGCAGCCAAGAGGGGCGGCAGTACTTC
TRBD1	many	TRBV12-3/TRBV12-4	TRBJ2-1	CASSPIVIPGGRSYNEQFF	TGTGCCAGCAGTCCAATCGTGATCCCAGGGGGCCGATCCTACAATGAGCAGTTCTTC
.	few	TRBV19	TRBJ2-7	CASSIEITGGVAYEQYF	TGTGCCAGTAGTATAGAGATTACGGGCGGGGTGGCCTACGAGCAGTACTTC
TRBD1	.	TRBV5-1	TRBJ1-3	CASSGTVNGNTIYF	TGCGCCAGCAGCGGGACAGTAAACGGAAACACCATATATTTT
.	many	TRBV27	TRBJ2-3	CASSSVPKTDTQYF	TGTGCCAGCAGTTCTGTCCCAAAAACAGATACGCAGTATTTT
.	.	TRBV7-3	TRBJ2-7	CASSFSTFPLLRAQYF	TGCGCCAGCAGCTTCTCAACCTTTCCTCTCCTACGAGCACAGTACTTC
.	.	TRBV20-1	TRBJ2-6	CSADDSREEAF	TGCAGTGCAGACGACAGCCGCGAGGAAGCTTTC
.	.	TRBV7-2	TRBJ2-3	CASSGAGPAGANVF	TGTGCCAGCAGCGGAGCCGGGCCCGCGGGGGCCAACGTCTTT
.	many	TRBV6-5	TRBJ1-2	CASRLRATLGYTF	TGTGCCAGCAGGCTCAGGGCGACCTTAGGCTACACCTTC
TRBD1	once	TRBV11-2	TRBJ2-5	CASSVTGPETQYF	TGTGCCAGCAGCGTGACAGGGCCAGAGACCCAGTACTTC
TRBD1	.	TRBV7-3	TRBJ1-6	CASSPGRGGGYTFPLHF	TGTGCCAGCAGCCCAGGGAGGGGAGGGGGCTACACCTTCCCCCTCCACTTT
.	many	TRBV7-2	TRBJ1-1	CASSLSQGSTEAFF	TGTGCCAGCAGCTTATCTCAGGGGAGCACTGAAGCTTTCTTT
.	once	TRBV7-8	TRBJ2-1	CASSLGELVLNEQFF	TGTGCCAGCAGCTTAGGTGAACTGGTCCTAAATGAGCAGTTCTTC
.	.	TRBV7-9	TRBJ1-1	CASSQDSRSGSTFFF	TGTGCCAGCAGCCAAGATTCCCGCTCCGGCTCCACCTTTTTCTTT
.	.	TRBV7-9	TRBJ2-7	CASSLNILGEQYF	TGTGCCAGCAGCTTGAACATACTCGGCGAGCAGTACTTC
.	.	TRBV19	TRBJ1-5	CASQTSLRSNQPQHF	TGTGCCAGTCAGACAAGCCTTCGTAGCAATCAGCCCCAGCATTTT
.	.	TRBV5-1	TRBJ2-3	CASSEVTSSIDTQYF	TGTGCCAGCAGCGAAGTGACGAGCTCCATAGATACGCAGTATTTT
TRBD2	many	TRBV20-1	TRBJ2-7	CSAKAGLGTSYEQYF	TGCAGTGCTAAAGCGGGACTAGGGACCTCCTACGAGCAGTACTTC
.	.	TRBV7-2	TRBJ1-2	CASSLALDSKQCFTF	TGTGCCAGCAGCTTAGCCTTGGACAGCAAGCAGTGCTTCACCTTC
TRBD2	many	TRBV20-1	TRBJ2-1	CSAEGLAGGYNEQFF	TGCAGTGCTGAGGGACTAGCGGGGGGCTACAATGAGCAGTTCTTC